A selection of T cell receptor beta chains follows, all from one sample in a study of graft-versus-host responses after intestinal transplantation. Using immunoSEQ multiplex PCR, the repertoire was profiled, and TCRdb retains in-frame clones only, with some absent. The data show over 75,000 clones, more than 75% seen once. The sequenced sample was PBMCs, obtained 255 days after intestinal transplant. These receptors were taken from a human patient who received an intestinal transplant, so some T cells may come from the graft donor. CDR3s include the opening cysteine and the closing phenylalanine or tryptophan. The order of the fields is D gene, clone size, V gene, J gene, CDR3 protein, CDR3 DNA. The D gene is left open where the match is weak. Expanded clones get a size class; other rows say once, few or many, or leave the size out.

NA	NA	TRBV28	TRBJ1-3	CASSRNTIYF	TGTGCCAGCAGTAGAAACACCATATATTTT
NA	NA	TRBV2	TRBJ2-5	CASSDPGETQYF	TGTGCCAGCAGTGACCCGGGGGAGACCCAGTACTTC
NA	once	TRBV6-1	TRBJ2-4	CASSGFRKYF	TGTGCCAGCAGTGGATTCCGCAAGTACTTC
NA	NA	TRBV12-5	TRBJ1-2	CASGRDTGLYGYTF	TGTGCTAGTGGCCGCGACACAGGGTTATATGGCTACACCTTC
NA	NA	TRBV6-5	TRBJ1-3	CASSAPGGRSNTIYF	TGTGCCAGCAGTGCCCCGGGAGGGCGCAGCAACACCATATATTTT
TRBD2	NA	TRBV10-3	TRBJ2-7	CATRDYQTYEQYF	TGTGCCACCCGGGACTATCAAACCTACGAGCAGTACTTC
TRBD1	NA	TRBV5-4	TRBJ1-2	CASSAKTGDYGYTF	TGTGCCAGCAGCGCCAAAACAGGGGACTATGGCTACACCTTC
NA	once	TRBV19	TRBJ1-5	CASSSPLDPEGNQPQHF	TGTGCCAGTAGTAGTCCGCTTGACCCGGAGGGCAATCAGCCCCAGCATTTT
NA	NA	TRBV6-1	TRBJ2-6	CASSDTGTGANVLTF	TGTGCCAGCAGTGACACAGGGACTGGGGCCAACGTCCTGACTTTC
TRBD1	NA	TRBV7-9	TRBJ2-1	CASSLRDRSYNEQFF	TGTGCCAGCAGCCTCCGGGACAGGTCCTACAATGAGCAGTTCTTC
NA	once	TRBV4-1	TRBJ2-3	CASSPRTGTDTQYF	TGCGCCAGCAGCCCTCGGACTGGCACAGATACGCAGTATTTT
TRBD2	once	TRBV27	TRBJ2-7	CASSILAGSSYEQYF	TGTGCCAGCAGTATCTTAGCGGGAAGCTCCTACGAGCAGTACTTC
NA	NA	TRBV6-6	TRBJ1-2	CASSYPGTYGYTF	TGTGCCAGCAGTTACCCAGGGACCTATGGCTACACCTTC
TRBD2	few	TRBV9	TRBJ2-3	CASSVEAGYTDTQYF	TGTGCCAGCAGCGTAGAAGCGGGGTACACAGATACGCAGTATTTT
TRBD1	NA	TRBV27	TRBJ1-6	CASRLRDRGSYSPLHF	TGTGCCAGCAGGCTCCGGGACAGGGGCTCTTATTCACCCCTCCACTTT
NA	NA	TRBV7-9	TRBJ2-5	CASSLGTLQWETQYF	TGTGCCAGCAGCTTAGGGACCCTACAGTGGGAGACCCAGTACTTC
NA	NA	TRBV7-2	TRBJ2-1	CASSLDGRWDRQFF	TGTGCCAGCAGCTTAGACGGCCGGTGGGATCGGCAGTTCTTC
TRBD2	NA	TRBV4-2	TRBJ2-2	CASSQATSGRANTGELFF	TGTGCCAGCAGCCAAGCAACTAGCGGGAGAGCAAACACCGGGGAGCTGTTTTTT
NA	NA	TRBV18	TRBJ2-5	CASSPRETQYF	TGTGCCAGCTCACCCCGAGAGACCCAGTACTTC
NA	NA	TRBV7-6	TRBJ1-1	CASSQGVRTEAFF	TGTGCCAGCAGCCAGGGAGTTAGGACTGAAGCTTTCTTT
NA	NA	TRBV11-2	TRBJ2-1	CASSPKHVNNEQFF	TGTGCCAGCAGCCCAAAACACGTGAACAATGAGCAGTTCTTC
NA	NA	TRBV7-9	TRBJ2-3	CASSSGRSTDTQYF	TGTGCCAGCAGCTCGGGCCGTAGCACAGATACGCAGTATTTT
NA	once	TRBV10-1	TRBJ1-3	CATSEGNTIYF	TGCGCCACTTCGGAGGGAAACACCATATATTTT
NA	NA	TRBV6-1	TRBJ1-6	CASRIPDSPLHF	TGTGCCAGCAGGATCCCGGATTCACCCCTCCACTTT
NA	once	TRBV27	TRBJ2-5	CASSFKGRETQYF	TGTGCCAGCAGTTTTAAGGGGCGGGAGACCCAGTACTTC